This T cell receptor (beta chain) originates from a study of T-cell reconstitution after alpha-beta-depleted transplantation in children. Study outcomes and limitations: Counts and diversity of T cells one year after transplant came mostly from newly produced T cells. Reported findings indicate that, about two months after transplant, alpha-beta T cells came from several hundred expanded clones, which were derived from non-depleted graft cells. From surviving recipient T cells and thymic progenitors came the high day-60 TCRbeta diversity observed in some patients.

Details on this clonotype: What it binds is not known.

Unique molecular identifiers were incorporated when the TCRbeta library was constructed. TCRdb used MiXCR to reprocess the PCR reads, holding one entry per CDR3 protein. The repertoire includes 700,000 to 950,000 distinct CDR3 sequences, about 15% of them detected once, and approximately 5% sits in the top ten. Germline CDR1 and CDR2: SEHNR and FQNEAQ (reference sequence). The V and J ends lost 4 bases and 4 bases respectively, with 13 bases between them. CDR3 length equals 14 residues. The V gene is TRBV7-9, the J gene TRBJ2-5; D perhaps matches TRBD2 (5 bases). The starting material was PBMCs, mostly from graft donor cells, obtained 360 days after TCRalphabeta/CD19-depleted stem cell transplant. This receptor was obtained from a male patient between 5 and 17 years old who had a stem cell transplant for acute lymphoblastic leukemia, so the T cells may come from the graft donor. The chain's CDR3 is CASSSPLGAETQYF. The CDR3 DNA follows: TGTGCCAGCAGCTCACCCTTGGGAGCAGAGACCCAGTACTTC.